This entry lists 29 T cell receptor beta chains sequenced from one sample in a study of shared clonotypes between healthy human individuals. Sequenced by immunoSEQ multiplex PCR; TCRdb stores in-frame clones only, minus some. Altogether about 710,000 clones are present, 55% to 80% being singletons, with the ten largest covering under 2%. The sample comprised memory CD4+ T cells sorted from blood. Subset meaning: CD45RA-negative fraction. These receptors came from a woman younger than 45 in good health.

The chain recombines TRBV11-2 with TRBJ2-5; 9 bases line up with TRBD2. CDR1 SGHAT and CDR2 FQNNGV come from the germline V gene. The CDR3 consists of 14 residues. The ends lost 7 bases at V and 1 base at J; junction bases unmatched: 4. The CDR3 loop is CASTSGEFQETQYF. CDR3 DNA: TGTGCCAGCACTAGCGGGGAATTCCAAGAGACCCAGTACTTC.

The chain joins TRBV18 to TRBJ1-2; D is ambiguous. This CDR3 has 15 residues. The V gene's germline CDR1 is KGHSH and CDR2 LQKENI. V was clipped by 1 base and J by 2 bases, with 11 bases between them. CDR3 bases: TGTGCCAGCTCACCACTCCGGACGGAGAACTATGGCTACACCTTC. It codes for CASSPLRTENYGYTF. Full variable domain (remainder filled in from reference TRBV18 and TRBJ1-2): NAGVMQNPRHLVRRRGQEARLRCSPMKGHSHVYWYRQLPEEGLKFMVYLQKENIIDESGMPKERFSAEFPKEGPSILRIQQVVRGDSAAYFCASSPLRTENYGYTFGSGTRLTVV.

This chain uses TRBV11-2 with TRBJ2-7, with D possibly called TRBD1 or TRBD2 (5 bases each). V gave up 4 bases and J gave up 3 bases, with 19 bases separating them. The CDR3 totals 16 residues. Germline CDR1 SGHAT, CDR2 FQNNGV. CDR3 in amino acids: CASSSTRAGTLYEQYF. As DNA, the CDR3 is TGTGCCAGCAGCTCAACACGAGCCGGGACGCTCTACGAGCAGTACTTC.

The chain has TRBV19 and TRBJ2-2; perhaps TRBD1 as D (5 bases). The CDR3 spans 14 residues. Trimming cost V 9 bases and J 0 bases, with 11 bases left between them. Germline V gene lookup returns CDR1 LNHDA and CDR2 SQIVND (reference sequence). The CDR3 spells CASTRQPNTGELFF. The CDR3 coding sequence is TGTGCCAGCACAAGACAGCCGAACACCGGGGAGCTGTTTTTT.

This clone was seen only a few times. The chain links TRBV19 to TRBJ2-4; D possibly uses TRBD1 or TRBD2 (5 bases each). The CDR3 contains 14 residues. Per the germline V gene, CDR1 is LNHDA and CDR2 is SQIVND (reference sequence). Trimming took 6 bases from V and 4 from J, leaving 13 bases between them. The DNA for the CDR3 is TGTGCCAGTAGCGGGGACCGATATAAAAACATTCAGTACTTC. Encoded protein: CASSGDRYKNIQYF.

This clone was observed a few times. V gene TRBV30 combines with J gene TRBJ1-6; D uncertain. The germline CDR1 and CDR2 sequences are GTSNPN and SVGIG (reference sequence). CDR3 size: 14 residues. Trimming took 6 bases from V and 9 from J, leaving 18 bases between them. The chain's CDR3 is CACSIEGWGSPLHF. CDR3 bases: TGTGCCTGCTCGATCGAGGGATGGGGTTCACCCCTCCACTTT.

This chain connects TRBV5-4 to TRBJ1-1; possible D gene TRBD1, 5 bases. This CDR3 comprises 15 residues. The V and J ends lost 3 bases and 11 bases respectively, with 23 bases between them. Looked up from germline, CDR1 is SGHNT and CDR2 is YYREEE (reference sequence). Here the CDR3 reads CASSYPGDGLREAFF. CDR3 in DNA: TGTGCCAGCAGCTACCCTGGGGACGGCCTCCGTGAGGCTTTCTTT.

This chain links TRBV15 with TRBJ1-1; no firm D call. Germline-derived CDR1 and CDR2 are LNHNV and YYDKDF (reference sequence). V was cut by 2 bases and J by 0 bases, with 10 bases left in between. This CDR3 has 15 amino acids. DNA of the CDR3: TGTGCCACCAGCAGAAGCGGGGATATGAACACTGAAGCTTTCTTT. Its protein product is CATSRSGDMNTEAFF.

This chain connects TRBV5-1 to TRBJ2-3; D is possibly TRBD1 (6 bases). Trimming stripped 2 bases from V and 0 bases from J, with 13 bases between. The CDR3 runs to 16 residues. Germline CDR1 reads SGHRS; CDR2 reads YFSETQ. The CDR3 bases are TGCGCCAGCAGCTTTGCACAGGGCCCCAGCACAGATACGCAGTATTTT. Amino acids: CASSFAQGPSTDTQYF.

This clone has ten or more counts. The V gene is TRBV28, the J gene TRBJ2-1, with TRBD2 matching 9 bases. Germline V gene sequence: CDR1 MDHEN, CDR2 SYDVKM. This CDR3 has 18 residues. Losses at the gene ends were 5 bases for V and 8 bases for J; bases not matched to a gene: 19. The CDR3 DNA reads TGTGCCAGCAGTGAACAGGGAGGTTCAAGCGGGAGGATCTATGAGCAGTTCTTC. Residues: CASSEQGGSSGRIYEQFF. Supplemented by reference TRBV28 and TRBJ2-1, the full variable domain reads DVKVTQSSRYLVKRTGEKVFLECVQDMDHENMFWYRQDPGLGLRLIYFSYDVKMKEKGDIPEGYSVSREKKERFSLILESASTNQTSMYLCASSEQGGSSGRIYEQFFGPGTRLTVL.

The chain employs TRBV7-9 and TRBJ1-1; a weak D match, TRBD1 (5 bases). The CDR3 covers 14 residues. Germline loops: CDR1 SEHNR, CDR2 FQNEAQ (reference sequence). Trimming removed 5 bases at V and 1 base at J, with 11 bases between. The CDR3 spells CASSEYTGNTEAFF. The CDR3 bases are TGTGCCAGCAGCGAATATACAGGGAACACTGAAGCTTTCTTT.

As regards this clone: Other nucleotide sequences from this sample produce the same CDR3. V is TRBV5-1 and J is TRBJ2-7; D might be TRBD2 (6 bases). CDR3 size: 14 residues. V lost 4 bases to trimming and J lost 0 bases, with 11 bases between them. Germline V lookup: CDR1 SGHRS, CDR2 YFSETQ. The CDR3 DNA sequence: TGCGCCAGCAGCCTCCAGACTAGCTCCTACGAGCAGTACTTC. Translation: CASSLQTSSYEQYF. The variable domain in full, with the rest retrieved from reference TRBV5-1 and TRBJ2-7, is KAGVTQTPRYLIKTRGQQVTLSCSPISGHRSVSWYQQTPGQGLQFLFEYFSETQRNKGNFPGRFSGRQFSNSRSEMNVSTLELGDSALYLCASSLQTSSYEQYFGPGTRLTVT.

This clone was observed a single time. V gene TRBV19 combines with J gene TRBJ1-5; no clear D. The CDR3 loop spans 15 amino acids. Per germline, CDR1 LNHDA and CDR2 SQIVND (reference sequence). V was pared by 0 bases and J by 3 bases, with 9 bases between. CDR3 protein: CASSIDWVVNQPQHF. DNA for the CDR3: TGTGCCAGTAGTATAGATTGGGTTGTCAATCAGCCCCAGCATTTT.

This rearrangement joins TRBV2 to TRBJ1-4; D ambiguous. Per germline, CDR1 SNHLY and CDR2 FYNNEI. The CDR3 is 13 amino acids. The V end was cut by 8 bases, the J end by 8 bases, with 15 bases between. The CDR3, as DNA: TGTGCCAGCGGGCCGGGGAGTCGGGAAAAACTGTTTTTT. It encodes CASGPGSREKLFF.

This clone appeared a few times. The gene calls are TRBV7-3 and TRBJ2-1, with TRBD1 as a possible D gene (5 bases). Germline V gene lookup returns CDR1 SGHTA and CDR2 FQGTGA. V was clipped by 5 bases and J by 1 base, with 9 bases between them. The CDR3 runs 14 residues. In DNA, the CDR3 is TGTGCCAGCAGCCCTAAGGGGTCCTACAATGAGCAGTTCTTC. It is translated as CASSPKGSYNEQFF.

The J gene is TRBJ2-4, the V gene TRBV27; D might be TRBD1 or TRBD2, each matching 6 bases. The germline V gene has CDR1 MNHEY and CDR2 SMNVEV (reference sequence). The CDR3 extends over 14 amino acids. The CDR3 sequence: CVLARGTRENIQYF. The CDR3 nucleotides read TGTGTCCTCGCCCGGGGGACACGGGAAAACATTCAGTACTTC.

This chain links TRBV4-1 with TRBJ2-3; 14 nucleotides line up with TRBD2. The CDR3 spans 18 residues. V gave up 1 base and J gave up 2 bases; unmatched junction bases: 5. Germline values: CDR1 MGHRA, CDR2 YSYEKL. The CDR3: CASSQVPTSGRDTDTQYF. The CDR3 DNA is TGCGCCAGCAGCCAAGTCCCGACTAGCGGGAGGGACACAGATACGCAGTATTTT.

This chain's CDR3 is CASCRAGWSDTQYF. Here the CDR3 DNA reads TGTGCCTCCTGCCGGGCGGGATGGTCAGATACGCAGTATTTT. This chain uses TRBV6-5 with TRBJ2-3; tentatively, D is TRBD2 (6 bases). Germline V gives CDR1 MNHEY, CDR2 SVGAGI. V was trimmed by 11 bases and J by 4 bases, leaving 19 bases between them. The CDR3 loop spans 14 amino acids.

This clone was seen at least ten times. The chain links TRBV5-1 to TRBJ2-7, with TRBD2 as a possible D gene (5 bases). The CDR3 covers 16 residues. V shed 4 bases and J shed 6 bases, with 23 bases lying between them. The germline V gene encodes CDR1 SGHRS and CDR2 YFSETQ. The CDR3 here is CASSPTATSTAVEQYF. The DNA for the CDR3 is TGCGCCAGCAGCCCAACCGCTACTAGTACCGCCGTCGAGCAGTACTTC. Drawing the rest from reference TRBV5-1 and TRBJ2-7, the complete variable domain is KAGVTQTPRYLIKTRGQQVTLSCSPISGHRSVSWYQQTPGQGLQFLFEYFSETQRNKGNFPGRFSGRQFSNSRSEMNVSTLELGDSALYLCASSPTATSTAVEQYFGPGTRLTVT.

DNA of the CDR3: TGTGCCAGCAGTGATGTCCCCGGGCGCAGGGAAGCTTTCTTT. This gives the protein CASSDVPGRREAFF. This chain joins TRBV6-4 and TRBJ1-1, with D unresolved. Between the trimmed V and J ends, which lost 3 bases and 8 bases, there was a span of 16 bases. CDR3 length equals 14 residues. Looked up from germline, CDR1 is MRHNA and CDR2 is SNTAGT.

CDR3 loop: CASSFDLGNTIYF. In DNA form, the CDR3 reads TGTGCCAGCAGCTTCGACCTGGGAAACACCATATATTTT. The chain uses TRBV5-5 and TRBJ1-3; D unresolved. V lost 2 bases to trimming and J lost 4 bases, with 7 bases between them. CDR1 and CDR2 (germline): SGHKS, YYEKEE (reference sequence). The CDR3 covers 13 residues.

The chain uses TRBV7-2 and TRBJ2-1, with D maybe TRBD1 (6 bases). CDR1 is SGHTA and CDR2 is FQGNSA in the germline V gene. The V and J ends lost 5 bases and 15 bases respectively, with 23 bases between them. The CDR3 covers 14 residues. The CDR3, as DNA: TGTGCCAGCAGCACCAGCTGGGGGCCCTTGATGGGGTTCTTC. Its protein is CASSTSWGPLMGFF.

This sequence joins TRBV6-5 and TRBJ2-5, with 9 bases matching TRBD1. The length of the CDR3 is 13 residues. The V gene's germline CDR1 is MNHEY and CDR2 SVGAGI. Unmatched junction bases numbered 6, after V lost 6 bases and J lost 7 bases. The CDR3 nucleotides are TGTGCCAGCAGACAGGGGGCTTTAGGGACCCAGTACTTC. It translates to CASRQGALGTQYF.

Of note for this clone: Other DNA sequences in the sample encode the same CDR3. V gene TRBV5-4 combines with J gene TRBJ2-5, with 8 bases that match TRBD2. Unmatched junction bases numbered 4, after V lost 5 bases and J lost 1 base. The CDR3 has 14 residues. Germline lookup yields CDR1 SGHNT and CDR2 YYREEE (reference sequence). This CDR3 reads CASRGTSGQETQYF. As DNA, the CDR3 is TGTGCCAGCAGGGGTACTAGCGGCCAAGAGACCCAGTACTTC.

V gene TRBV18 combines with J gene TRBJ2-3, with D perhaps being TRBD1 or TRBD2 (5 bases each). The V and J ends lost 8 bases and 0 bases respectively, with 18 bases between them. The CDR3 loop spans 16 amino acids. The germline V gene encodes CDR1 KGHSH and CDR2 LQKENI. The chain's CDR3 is CASRHRGASSTDTQYF. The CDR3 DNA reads TGTGCCAGCCGCCATCGGGGCGCTAGTAGCACAGATACGCAGTATTTT.

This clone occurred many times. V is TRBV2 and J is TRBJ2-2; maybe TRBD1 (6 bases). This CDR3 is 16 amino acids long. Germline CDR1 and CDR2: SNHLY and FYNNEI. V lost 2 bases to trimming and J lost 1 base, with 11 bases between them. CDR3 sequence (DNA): TGTGCCAGCAGTGAAAGGGGACATCTGAACACCGGGGAGCTGTTTTTT. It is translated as CASSERGHLNTGELFF.

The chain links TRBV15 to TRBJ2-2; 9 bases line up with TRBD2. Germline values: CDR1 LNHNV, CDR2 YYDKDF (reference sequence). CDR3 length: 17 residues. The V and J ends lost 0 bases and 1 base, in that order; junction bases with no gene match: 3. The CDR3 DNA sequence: TGTGCCACCAGCAGAGAACTAGCGGGTCTGAACACCGGGGAGCTGTTTTTT. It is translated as CATSRELAGLNTGELFF. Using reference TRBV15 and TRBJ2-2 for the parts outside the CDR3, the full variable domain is DAMVIQNPRYQVTQFGKPVTLSCSQTLNHNVMYWYQQKSSQAPKLLFHYYDKDFNNEADTPDNFQSRRPNTSFCFLDIRSPGLGDTAMYLCATSRELAGLNTGELFFGEGSRLTVL.

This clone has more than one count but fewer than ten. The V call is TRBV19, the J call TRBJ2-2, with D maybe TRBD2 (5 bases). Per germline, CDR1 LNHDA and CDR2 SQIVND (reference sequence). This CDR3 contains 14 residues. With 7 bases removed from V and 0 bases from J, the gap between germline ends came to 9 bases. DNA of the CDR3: TGTGCCAGTAAACGGGATGCGAACACCGGGGAGCTGTTTTTT. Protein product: CASKRDANTGELFF.

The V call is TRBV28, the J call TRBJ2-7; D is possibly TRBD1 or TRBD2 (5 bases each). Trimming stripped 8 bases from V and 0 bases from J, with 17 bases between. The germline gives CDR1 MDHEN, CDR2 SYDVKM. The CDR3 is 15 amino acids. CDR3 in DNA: TGTGCCAGCTGCCCTCGCGACGGGACCTCCTACGAGCAGTACTTC. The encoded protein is CASCPRDGTSYEQYF.